This entry describes one TCR beta chain. Its antigen is undetermined. This sample was taken from a study of identical twins. Study outcomes and limitations: There were fewer insertions in abundant cord blood beta clonotypes, but memory repertoires showed no such pattern. The study based its conclusions on cross-sectional statistical analysis and did not follow the same donors.

No donor was unhealthy or non-Caucasian. Germline V CDR1 and CDR2: SGHAT, FQDESV (reference sequence). CDR3 length: 18 amino acids. V shed 4 bases and J 1 base; nucleotides not matched to a gene: 7. MiXCR, run by TCRdb on the 5' RACE reads, gives a single entry per CDR3 protein. Of 200,000 to 300,000 distinct CDR3 sequences listed, roughly 10% were seen once; the top ten hold more than 8.5%. V is TRBV11-1 and J is TRBJ2-1; 13 bases agree with TRBD2. The TCR was taken from a man aged 50 to 60 in good health. The sample comprised memory T cells sorted from blood. Here the CDR3 reads CASSSQGLAGRSYNEQFF. The CDR3 coding sequence is TGTGCCAGCAGCTCTCAGGGACTAGCGGGGAGGTCCTACAATGAGCAGTTCTTC.